This T cell receptor beta chain is drawn from a study of regulatory T cells in long-lasting Graves disease. Described time point: newly diagnosed GD, antithyroid drugs for less than 3 months. The authors made the TCR library using RNA they extracted from PBMCs. According to the study, TCR beta libraries were built with iRepertoire HTBI primers and CDR3-region Arm-PCR. TCRdb independently ran MiXCR on the multiplex PCR reads; one entry per CDR3 protein. Of some 240,000 distinct CDR3 sequences listed, roughly 19% were seen once; the top ten hold about 11%. This same sample was also taken into another study, of T cells in Graves' hyperthyroidism and ophthalmopathy.

The sample in question was peripheral blood mononuclear cells (PBMCs), obtained at new diagnosis, from a patient treated with antithyroid drugs. This sequence originates from a woman aged 25 to 45 with Graves disease.

DNA for the CDR3: TGTGCCAGCAGCCCGACTAGCGGAAGGGCAGATACGCAGTATTTT. Its translation: CASSPTSGRADTQYF. The rearrangement links TRBV7-3 to TRBJ2-3; 9 nucleotides agree with TRBD2. Germline V gene data show CDR1 as SGHTA and CDR2 as FQGTGA. The CDR3 sequence is 15 residues long. Trimming took 5 bases from V and 4 from J; bases not matched to a gene: 7.